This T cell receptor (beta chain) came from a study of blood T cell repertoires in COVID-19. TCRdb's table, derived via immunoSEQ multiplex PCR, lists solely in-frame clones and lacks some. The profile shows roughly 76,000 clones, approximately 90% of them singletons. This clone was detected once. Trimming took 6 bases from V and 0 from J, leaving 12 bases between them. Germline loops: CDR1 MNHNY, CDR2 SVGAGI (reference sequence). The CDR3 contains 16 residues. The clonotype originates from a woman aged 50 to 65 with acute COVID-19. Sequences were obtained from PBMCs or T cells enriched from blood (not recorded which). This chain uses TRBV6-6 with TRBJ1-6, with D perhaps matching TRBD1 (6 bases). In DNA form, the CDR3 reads TGTGCCAGCAGACCTACAGGGAGCTCCTATAATTCACCCCTCCACTTT. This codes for CASRPTGSSYNSPLHF.